Included here is one T cell receptor (beta chain) sequence, with context. Its antigen remains unidentified. Compared with germline, one end of the junction differs, possibly owing to a read error. The data are from a study of breast tumors, draining lymph nodes, adjacent tissues. Samples came from axillary lymph nodes draining the breast cancer. The CDR3 spans 18 residues. Germline V lookup: CDR1 SGHVS, CDR2 FNYEAQ. Study-level points and caveats: Tumor and nontumor repertoires were significantly more similar in luminal-like than in basal-like breast cancer.

TCRdb redid the calling of the multiplex PCR reads with MiXCR, one entry per CDR3 protein. The sample lists some 150,000 distinct CDR3 sequences, 30% to 40% occurring once. The chain combines TRBV7-6 with TRBJ2-1; 7 bases map to TRBD2. The sequenced sample was axillary lymph node tissue. This sequence was found in a female donor with breast cancer. Some clones in this sample may be carry-over from other donors' samples. The CDR3 here is CASSLSLSLADAYNERFF. The CDR3 DNA follows: TGTGCCAGCAGCTTAAGTCTATCGCTAGCGGACGCCTACAATGAGCGGTTCTTC.